These 21 T cell receptor beta chains came from one sample sequenced in a study of tumor and adjacent non-tumor tissue in lung cancer. TCRbeta libraries were built with three rounds of nested PCR, modified from ARM-PCR. TCRdb analysed the multiplex PCR reads with MiXCR anew, one entry per CDR3 protein. The top ten hold 30% to 45% of the sample, which has approximately 100,000 distinct CDR3 sequences, 75% seen once. RNA was extracted from bulk tissue without any cell sorting. Sequenced input: lung tumor tissue. The receptors stem from an older woman with non-small cell lung cancer.

As to this clonotype: A single base separates this from a much larger clone, so it may be a read error. The genes are TRBV12-3 or TRBV12-4 and TRBJ1-2; D uncertain. Between the trimmed V and J ends, which lost 8 bases and 9 bases, there was a span of 19 bases. The CDR3 sequence is 13 residues long. The chain's CDR3 is CASSSGRFDCYTF. CDR3 sequence (DNA): TGTGCCAGCTCCAGTGGGAGGTTCGATTGCTACACCTTC.

In regard to this clonotype: Possible read error: a much larger clone is one base away. The chain has TRBV14 and TRBJ1-1; 10 bases are shared with TRBD1. The CDR3 spans 17 residues. The germline V gene has CDR1 SGHDN and CDR2 FVKESK. With 4 bases clipped from V and 0 bases from J, the junction kept 8 bases outside the gene matches. CDR3 coding DNA: TGTGCCAGCAGCCGAGACTTAGGGACAGGGGTGAACACTGAAGCTTTCTTT. This translates into CASSRDLGTGVNTEAFF.

This clonotype was detected only a few times. It is likely a read error, because the conserved phenylalanine at the end of the CDR3 is missing. The chain is built from TRBV20-1 and TRBJ1-2, with D tentatively TRBD1 (5 bases). The CDR3 consists of 15 residues. V dropped 3 bases and J dropped 7 bases, with 21 bases sitting between them. Germline CDR1 and CDR2: DFQATT and SNEGSKA (reference sequence). This chain's CDR3 is CSARGVSESDRGYTL. CDR3 coding DNA: TGCAGTGCTAGGGGGGTCTCCGAGTCGGACCGTGGCTACACCCTC.

As regards this clonotype: The junction departs from the called germline gene at one end, perhaps through a read error. The chain carries TRBV6-1 and TRBJ1-2; 8 bases are a match to TRBD1. CDR1 is MNHNS, CDR2 SASEGT, per germline. The CDR3 totals 16 residues. CDR3 loop: CACSENRDRPNYGYIF. The CDR3, as DNA: TGTGCCTGCAGTGAAAACCGGGACAGGCCTAACTATGGCTACATCTTC.

Of note for this clonotype: This may be a read error, as it is one base from a much larger clone. V usage is TRBV12-3 or TRBV12-4 and J usage is TRBJ2-2; 7 bases align to TRBD2. The CDR3 covers 14 residues. CDR3 sequence reads: CASSLTSEAGEPFF. Written as DNA, the CDR3 is TGTGCCAGCAGCCTAACTAGCGAGGCCGGGGAGCCGTTTTTT.

Ten or more counts support this clonotype. The rearrangement links TRBV7-2 to TRBJ2-7, with a weak D call TRBD1 (5 bases). This CDR3 has 16 amino acids. The V end lost 1 base, the J end lost 3 bases, and 16 bases lay between the germline ends. From germline, CDR1 is SGHTA and CDR2 FQGNSA. As DNA, the CDR3 is TGTGCCAGCAGCTTAGTCTTTGGGCAGGGTAGCTACGAGCAGTACTTC. This encodes CASSLVFGQGSYEQYF.

The genes are TRBV11-2 and TRBJ2-7, with 7 bases identical to TRBD1. Germline CDR1 and CDR2: SGHAT and FQNNGV. Trimming took 11 bases from V and 6 from J; bases not matched to a gene: 16. The CDR3 is made up of 14 amino acids. CDR3 sequence reads: CAGGLCTGTAEQYF. The CDR3 nucleotides read TGTGCCGGCGGCTTATGCACCGGGACAGCCGAGCAGTACTTC.

Of note for this clonotype: A clone one base away is much larger, so this may be a read error. This chain joins TRBV6-5 and TRBJ1-1; TRBD1 agrees at 7 bases. Germline assignment: CDR1 MNHEY and CDR2 SVGAGI. The CDR3 runs to 15 residues. The CDR3 reads CASSPEGAMSTEPFF. CDR3 nucleotides: TGTGCCAGCAGCCCTGAGGGGGCGATGTCCACTGAACCTTTCTTT.

About this clonotype itself: A much larger clonotype is one base distant, so this may be a read error. J is TRBJ2-5 and V is TRBV20-1, with 11 bases identical to TRBD2. Germline V gives CDR1 DFQATT, CDR2 SNEGSKA (reference sequence). This CDR3 contains 12 residues. The CDR3 bases are TGCAGTCTTAGCGGGAGGGTAGAGTCCCAGTACTTC. It specifies CSLSGRVESQYF.

This clonotype has a single count. The missing conserved phenylalanine or tryptophan at the end of this CDR3 makes a read error likely. The CDR3 protein is CSGRGQEWNTEAFH. Here the CDR3 DNA reads TGCAGCGGTCGAGGACAGGAGTGGAACACTGAAGCTTTCCAT. This chain links TRBV29-1 with TRBJ1-1; TRBD1 aligns across 7 bases. V trimming: 7 bases; J trimming: 1 base; junction bases outside the gene matches: 9. This CDR3 spans 14 amino acids. Looked up from germline, CDR1 is SQVTM and CDR2 is ANQGSEA.

Worth noting for this clonotype: Sequence at one end of the junction differs from germline and may be a read error. The chain recombines TRBV30 with TRBJ2-3; no definite D call. This CDR3 region has 15 residues. Germline V lookup: CDR1 GTSNPN, CDR2 SVGIG (reference sequence). CDR3 bases: TGTGCCTGGAGAGACCAGATTCGTGTTTTAGATGCGCAGTATTTT. This translates into CAWRDQIRVLDAQYF. The full variable domain, completed using reference TRBV30 and TRBJ2-3, is SQTIHQWPATLVQPVGSPLSLECTVEGTSNPNLYWYRQAAGRGLQLLFYSVGIGQISSEVPQNLSASRPQDRQFILSSKKLLLSDSGFYLCAWRDQIRVLDAQYFGPGTRLTVL.

On this clonotype: Compared with germline, one end of the junction differs, possibly owing to a read error. V gene TRBV20-1 combines with J gene TRBJ1-2, with no clear D. The CDR3 loop spans 13 amino acids. Germline loops: CDR1 DFQATT, CDR2 SNEGSKA (reference sequence). CDR3 loop: CSADGWLNYGYTF. The DNA for the CDR3 is TGCAGTGCGGACGGCTGGCTTAACTATGGCTATACCTTC.

As concerns this clonotype: A much bigger clone sits one base away, suggesting this may be a read error. This chain connects TRBV20-1 to TRBJ2-7; 7 bases map to TRBD2. This CDR3 region has 13 residues. Germline V gives CDR1 DFQATT, CDR2 SNEGSKA (reference sequence). CDR3 DNA: TGCAGTGCTCCCCAGCGGGGAACCTACGAGGAGTACTTC. Its translation is CSAPQRGTYEEYF.

This clonotype was picked up many times. Mismatch with germline at one junction end may stem from a read error. The J gene is TRBJ1-2, the V gene TRBV12-3 or TRBV12-4; 8 bases line up with TRBD1. The CDR3 runs 14 residues. CDR3 residues: CASRRQGSDYGYAF. CDR3 in DNA: TGTGCCAGCAGGCGACAGGGGTCGGACTATGGCTACGCCTTC.

The chain combines TRBV5-1 with TRBJ2-5; 7 bases match TRBD1. CDR3 size: 18 residues. V was pared by 4 bases and J by 4 bases, with 19 bases of the junction left unmatched. Germline lookup yields CDR1 SGHRS and CDR2 YFSETQ. CDR3 region: CASSEYTRGGAPGETQYF. CDR3 bases: TGCGCCAGCAGCGAATACACTAGAGGGGGCGCCCCGGGAGAGACCCAGTACTTC.

In this sample, this clonotype turned up many times. V gene TRBV4-3 combines with J gene TRBJ2-3; D is perhaps TRBD1 or TRBD2 (6 bases each). CDR3 length: 15 residues. V lost 3 bases and J lost 2, with 12 bases in between. Germline V gives CDR1 LGHNA, CDR2 YSLEER. The CDR3 is CASSQGGGDTDTQYF. Here the CDR3 DNA reads TGCGCCAGCAGCCAGGGGGGCGGAGACACAGATACGCAGTATTTT.

This clonotype was found many times. The chain employs TRBV5-1 and TRBJ2-1; 7 bases are a match to TRBD1. The length of the CDR3 is 14 residues. Germline V gene sequence: CDR1 SGHRS, CDR2 YFSETQ. Unmatched junction bases numbered 6, after V lost 0 bases and J lost 9 bases. The CDR3 spells CASSLDRGKVEQFF. The CDR3, as DNA: TGCGCCAGCAGCTTGGACAGGGGAAAGGTTGAGCAGTTCTTC.

In the case of this clonotype: The CDR3 ends on some other residue instead of the conserved phenylalanine or tryptophan, so this is likely a read error. The chain combines TRBV4-3 with TRBJ2-7, with 8 bases aligning to TRBD1. Germline CDR1 LGHNA, CDR2 YSLEER. This CDR3 is 15 amino acids long. The CDR3: CASSPRGTGRYEQYS. The CDR3, as DNA: TGTGCCAGCAGCCCGAGGGGGACAGGACGGTACGAGCAGTACTCC.

A word on this clonotype: A junction end diverges from the germline sequence, so it may reflect a read error. The chain combines TRBV11-3 with TRBJ2-2, with 8 bases that match TRBD1. This CDR3 has 15 residues. Germline V CDR1 and CDR2: SGHNT, YENEEA. CDR3 coding DNA: TGTGTCAGCAGCCCCGCGACAGGGGTCGCCGCGGAGCTGTTTTTT. Protein sequence: CVSSPATGVAAELFF. The entire variable domain, with the rest obtained from reference TRBV11-3 and TRBJ2-2, is as follows: EAGVVQSPRYKIIEKKQPVAFWCNPISGHNTLYWYLQNLGQGPELLIRYENEEAVDDSQLPKDRFSAERLKGVDSTLKIQPAELGDSAVYLCVSSPATGVAAELFFGEGSRLTVL.

In the case of this clonotype: A much bigger clone sits one base away, suggesting this may be a read error. The V gene is TRBV28, the J gene TRBJ2-2; D may be TRBD2 (6 bases). The CDR3 is 14 residues long. Germline CDR1 MDHEN, CDR2 SYDVKM. Here the CDR3 DNA reads TGTGCCAGCAGTCTCCGGGGGACGGACGGGGAGCCGTTTTTT. It codes for CASSLRGTDGEPFF.

This clonotype was counted a few times. In DNA form, the CDR3 reads TGTGCCAGCAGTTACCTAGCGGGGGGGAAAAATAAGCAGTTCTTC. It yields the protein CASSYLAGGKNKQFF. The chain has TRBV11-3 and TRBJ2-1; 12 positions match TRBD2. V gave up 6 bases and J gave up 11 bases; unmatched junction bases: 11. Germline-derived CDR1 and CDR2 are SGHNT and YENEEA. This CDR3 has 15 amino acids.